This record covers a single TCR beta chain. This specimen comes from a study of cytomegalovirus exposure and HLA in healthy donors. Germline V gives CDR1 SGHNT, CDR2 YENEEA. Between the trimmed V and J ends, which lost 3 bases and 1 base, there was a span of 15 bases. CDR3 size: 16 residues. Produced via immunoSEQ multiplex PCR; TCRdb's table is partial and in-frame only. The top ten hold roughly 5% of the sample, which has roughly 68,000 clones, nearly 96% seen once. The receptor comes from a young woman in good health and CMV-seropositive. This sequence joins TRBV11-3 and TRBJ1-2, with D possibly matching TRBD1 (5 bases). The source material was PBMCs. The CDR3 DNA follows: TGTGCCAGCAGCTTTTTTGACAGACGCTTTAACTATGGCTACACCTTC. Translation gives CASSFFDRRFNYGYTF.